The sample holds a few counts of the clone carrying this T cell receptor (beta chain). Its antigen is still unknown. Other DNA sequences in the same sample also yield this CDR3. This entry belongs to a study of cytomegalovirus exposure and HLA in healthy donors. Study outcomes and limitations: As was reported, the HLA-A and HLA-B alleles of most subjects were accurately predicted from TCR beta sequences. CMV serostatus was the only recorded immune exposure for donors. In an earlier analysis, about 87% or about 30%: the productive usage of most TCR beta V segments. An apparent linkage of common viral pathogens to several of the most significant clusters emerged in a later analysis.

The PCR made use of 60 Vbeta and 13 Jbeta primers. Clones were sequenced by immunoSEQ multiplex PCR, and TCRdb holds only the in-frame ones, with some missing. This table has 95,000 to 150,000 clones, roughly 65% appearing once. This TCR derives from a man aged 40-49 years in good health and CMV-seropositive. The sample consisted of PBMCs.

The chain's CDR3 is CASSYSPGNTEAFF. The CDR3 DNA is TGTGCCAGCAGTTACTCGCCGGGGAACACTGAAGCTTTCTTT. The J gene is TRBJ1-1, the V gene TRBV6-5, with no clear D. The germline V gene has CDR1 MNHEY and CDR2 SVGAGI. The CDR3 is 14 amino acids. The V end was cut by 0 bases, the J end by 1 base, with 6 bases between.